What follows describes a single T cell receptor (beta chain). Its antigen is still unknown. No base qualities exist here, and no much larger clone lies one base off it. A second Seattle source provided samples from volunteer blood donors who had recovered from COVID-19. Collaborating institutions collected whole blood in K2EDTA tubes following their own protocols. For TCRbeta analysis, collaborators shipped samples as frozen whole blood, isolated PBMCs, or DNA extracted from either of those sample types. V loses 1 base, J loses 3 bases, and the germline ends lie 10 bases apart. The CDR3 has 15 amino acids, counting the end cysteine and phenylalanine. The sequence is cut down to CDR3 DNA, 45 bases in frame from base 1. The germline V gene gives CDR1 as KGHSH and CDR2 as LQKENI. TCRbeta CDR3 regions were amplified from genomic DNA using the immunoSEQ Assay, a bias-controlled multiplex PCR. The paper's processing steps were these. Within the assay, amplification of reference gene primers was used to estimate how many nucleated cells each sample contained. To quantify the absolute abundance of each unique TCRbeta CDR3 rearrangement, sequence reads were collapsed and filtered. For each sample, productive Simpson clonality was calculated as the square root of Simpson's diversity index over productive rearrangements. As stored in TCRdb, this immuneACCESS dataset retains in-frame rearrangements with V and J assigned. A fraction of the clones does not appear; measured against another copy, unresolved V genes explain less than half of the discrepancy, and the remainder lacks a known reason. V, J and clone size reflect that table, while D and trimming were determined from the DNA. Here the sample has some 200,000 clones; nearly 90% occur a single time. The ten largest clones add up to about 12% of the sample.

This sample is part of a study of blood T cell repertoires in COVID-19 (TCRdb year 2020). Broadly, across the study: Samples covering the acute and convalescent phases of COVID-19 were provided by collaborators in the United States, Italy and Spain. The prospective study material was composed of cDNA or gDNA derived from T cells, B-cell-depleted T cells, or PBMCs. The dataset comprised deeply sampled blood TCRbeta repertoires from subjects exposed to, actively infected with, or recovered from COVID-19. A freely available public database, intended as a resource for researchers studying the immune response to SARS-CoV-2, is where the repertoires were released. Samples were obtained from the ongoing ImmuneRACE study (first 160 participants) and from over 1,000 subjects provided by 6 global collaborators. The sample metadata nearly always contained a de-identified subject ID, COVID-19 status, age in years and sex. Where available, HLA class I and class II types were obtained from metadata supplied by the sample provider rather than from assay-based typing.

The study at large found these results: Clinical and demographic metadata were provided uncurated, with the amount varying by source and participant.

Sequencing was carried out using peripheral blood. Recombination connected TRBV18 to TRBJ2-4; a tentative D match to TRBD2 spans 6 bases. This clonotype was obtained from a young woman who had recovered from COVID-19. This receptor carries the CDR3 CASSPRAAGKNIQYF. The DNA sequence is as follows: TGTGCCAGCTCACCACGTGCAGCGGGCAAAAACATTCAGTACTTC.